The following is a T cell receptor beta chain sequence with its context. Sequencing used immunoSEQ multiplex PCR; TCRdb keeps in-frame clones, though not all of them. The sample lists 30,000 to 45,000 clones; 85% to 90% were seen once. All the patients suffered relapse after autologous stem cell transplantation, and brentuximab vedotin exposure differed. These data originate in a study of PD-1 blockade in classical Hodgkin lymphoma. The germline gives CDR1 SGDLS, CDR2 YYNGEE. The CDR3 extends over 14 amino acids. V dropped 3 bases and J dropped 6; count of bases not matched to a gene: 6. The TCR was taken from a human donor with classical Hodgkin lymphoma. This sample comprised peripheral blood mononuclear cells (PBMCs), obtained before the second cycle of nivolumab. The V gene is TRBV9, the J gene TRBJ2-3; 8 bases are a match to TRBD2. The CDR3 reads CASSAGLGVDTQYF. The CDR3 bases are TGTGCCAGCAGCGCGGGACTAGGGGTGGATACGCAGTATTTT.